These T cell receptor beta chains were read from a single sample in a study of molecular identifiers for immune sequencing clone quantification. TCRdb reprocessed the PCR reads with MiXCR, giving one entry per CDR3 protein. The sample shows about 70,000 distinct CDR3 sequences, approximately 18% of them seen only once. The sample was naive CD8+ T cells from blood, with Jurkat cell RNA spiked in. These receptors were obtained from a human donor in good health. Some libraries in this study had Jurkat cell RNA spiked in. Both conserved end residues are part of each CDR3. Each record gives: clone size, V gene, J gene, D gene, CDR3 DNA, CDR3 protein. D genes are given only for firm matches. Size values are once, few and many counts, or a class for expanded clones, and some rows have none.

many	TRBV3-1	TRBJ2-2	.	TGTGCCAGCAGCCCGGACTCAGGGGTGACCGGGGAGCTGTTTTTT	CASSPDSGVTGELFF
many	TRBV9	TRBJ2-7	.	TGTGCCAGCAGCGGCGAGCCAGGGCGCCCCTACGAGCAGTACTTC	CASSGEPGRPYEQYF
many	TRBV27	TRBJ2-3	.	TGTGCCAGCAGTTTAAGGCTGAACACAGATACGCAGTATTTT	CASSLRLNTDTQYF
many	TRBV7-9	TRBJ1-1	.	TGTGCCAGCAGCTTAGTCTGGGGGCTTGGTGAAGCTTTCTTT	CASSLVWGLGEAFF
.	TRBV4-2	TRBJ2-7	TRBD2	TGTGCCAGCAGCCCTAGCGGCCGGTCCTACGAGCAGTACTTC	CASSPSGRSYEQYF
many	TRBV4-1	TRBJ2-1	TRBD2	TGCGCCAGCAGCCAGGTGGGAGGGATGGGGGATGAGCAGTTCTTC	CASSQVGGMGDEQFF
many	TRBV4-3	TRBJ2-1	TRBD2	TGCGCCAGCAGCCACGGAGTTCGACTAGCGGGAAGGGGCGATGAGCAGTTCTTC	CASSHGVRLAGRGDEQFF
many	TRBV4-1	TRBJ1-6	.	TGCGCCAGCAGAGGAGGGATAGGGGGATCACCCCTCCACTTT	CASRGGIGGSPLHF
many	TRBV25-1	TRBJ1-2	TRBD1	TGTGCCAGCTTGAGACAGGGCTATGGCTACACCTTC	CASLRQGYGYTF
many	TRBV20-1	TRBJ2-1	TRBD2	TGCAGTGCTAGAGAGTCACTAGCGGGATTGCACTCCTACAATGAGCAGTTCTTC	CSARESLAGLHSYNEQFF
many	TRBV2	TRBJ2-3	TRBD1	TGTGCCAGCAGTTCCCCCGACAGGGCGAGCACAGATACGCAGTATTTT	CASSSPDRASTDTQYF
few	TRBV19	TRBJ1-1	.	TGTGCCAGTAGTATATCGATCGGCACTCAAGCTGAAGCTTTCTTT	CASSISIGTQAEAFF
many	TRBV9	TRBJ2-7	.	TGTGCCAGCAGCGTACCTAAAGGGGCGAGGTCCTACGAGCAGTACTTC	CASSVPKGARSYEQYF
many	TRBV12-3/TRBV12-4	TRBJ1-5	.	TGTGCCAGCAGGGAAGGAGCAGCTAATCAGCCCCAGCATTTT	CASREGAANQPQHF
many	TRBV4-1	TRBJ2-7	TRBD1	TGCGCCAGCAGCCAAGCGGGACAGGGTTCCTACGAGCAGTACTTC	CASSQAGQGSYEQYF
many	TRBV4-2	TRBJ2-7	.	TGTGCCAGCAGCCAACTCCAGGGAAGTTCCTACGAGCAGTACTTC	CASSQLQGSSYEQYF
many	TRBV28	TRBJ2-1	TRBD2	TGTGCCAGCAGTTTATGGGGGGTGCTAGCGGGGAATGAGCAGTTCTTC	CASSLWGVLAGNEQFF
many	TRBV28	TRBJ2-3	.	TGTGCCAGCAGCTCCTTTCGGGGAGATGCAGATACGCAGTATTTT	CASSSFRGDADTQYF
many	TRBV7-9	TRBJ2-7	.	TGTGCCAGCACTATCGGGCTGGGCGAGCAGTACTTC	CASTIGLGEQYF
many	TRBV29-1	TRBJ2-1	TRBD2	TGCAGCGTTGAAGATTATTCCCCTATCGAGTCCACTAGCGGGAGAAGCAATGAGCAGTTCTTC	CSVEDYSPIESTSGRSNEQFF